A single TCR beta chain is shown here with its context. The CDR3 contains 15 residues. Germline CDR1 and CDR2: SGHAT and FQNNGV. V was shortened by 5 bases and J by 11 bases, with 21 bases between the two germline ends. The record originates from a study of blood T cell repertoires in COVID-19. Study information: The samples span acute and convalescent COVID-19 from the United States, Italy and Spain.

Per the authors' pipeline: Amplification from reference gene primers served as the basis for estimated nucleated cell counts. Generated by immunoSEQ multiplex PCR, the TCRdb table keeps only in-frame clones and is missing some. Clone size and V and J calls were adopted from that table, with D and trimming inferred from the DNA. The data hold 60,000 to 75,000 clones, with over 60% observed a single time. The sequence was obtained from a woman aged 45-59 years with active or convalescent COVID-19. This chain connects TRBV11-2 to TRBJ1-4, with D possibly being TRBD1 (5 bases). The sample taken for sequencing was peripheral blood. The chain's CDR3 is CASSPLRGGGFKLFF. Written as DNA, the CDR3 is TGTGCCAGCAGCCCCCTCCGGGGGGGAGGTTTCAAACTGTTTTTT.